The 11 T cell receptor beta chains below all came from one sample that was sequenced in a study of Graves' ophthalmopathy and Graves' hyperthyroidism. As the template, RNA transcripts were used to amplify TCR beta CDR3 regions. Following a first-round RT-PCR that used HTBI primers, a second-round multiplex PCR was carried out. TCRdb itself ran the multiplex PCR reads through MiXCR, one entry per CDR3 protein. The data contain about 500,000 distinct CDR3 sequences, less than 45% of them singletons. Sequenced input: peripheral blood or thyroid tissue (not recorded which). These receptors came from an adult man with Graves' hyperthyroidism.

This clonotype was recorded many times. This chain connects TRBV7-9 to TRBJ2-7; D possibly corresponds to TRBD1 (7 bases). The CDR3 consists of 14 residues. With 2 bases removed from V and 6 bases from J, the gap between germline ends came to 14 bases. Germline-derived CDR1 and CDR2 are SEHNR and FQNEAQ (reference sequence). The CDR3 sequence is CASSLNSQGGEQYF. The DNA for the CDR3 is TGTGCCAGCAGCTTAAATTCCCAGGGGGGCGAGCAGTACTTC.

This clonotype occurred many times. CDR3 coding DNA: TGTGCCAGCAGCTCAAGGACAGCGATTGGAGAGACCCAGTACTTC. Its protein product is CASSSRTAIGETQYF. J is TRBJ2-5 and V is TRBV7-9, with a weak D call TRBD1 (6 bases). CDR3 length: 15 residues. Trimming pared 4 bases from V and 4 bases from J, leaving 16 bases between. Germline-derived CDR1 and CDR2 are SEHNR and FQNEAQ (reference sequence). Complete variable domain (other parts from reference TRBV7-9 and TRBJ2-5): DTGVSQNPRHKITKRGQNVTFRCDPISEHNRLYWYRQTLGQGPEFLTYFQNEAQLEKSRLLSDRFSAERPKGSFSTLEIQRTEQGDSAMYLCASSSRTAIGETQYFGPGTRLLVL.

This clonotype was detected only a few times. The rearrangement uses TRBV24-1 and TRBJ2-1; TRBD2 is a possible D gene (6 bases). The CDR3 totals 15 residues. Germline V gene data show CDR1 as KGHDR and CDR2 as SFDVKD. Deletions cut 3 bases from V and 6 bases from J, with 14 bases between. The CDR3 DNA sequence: TGTGCCACCAGTGATGTGGCGGGAATCGGCAATGAGCAGTTCTTC. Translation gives CATSDVAGIGNEQFF.

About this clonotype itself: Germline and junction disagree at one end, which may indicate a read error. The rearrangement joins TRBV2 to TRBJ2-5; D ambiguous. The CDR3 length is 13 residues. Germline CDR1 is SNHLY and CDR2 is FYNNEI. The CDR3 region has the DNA TGTGCCATCAGTGAGTCGGGCCTCCAGCCCCAGTACTTC. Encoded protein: CAISESGLQPQYF.

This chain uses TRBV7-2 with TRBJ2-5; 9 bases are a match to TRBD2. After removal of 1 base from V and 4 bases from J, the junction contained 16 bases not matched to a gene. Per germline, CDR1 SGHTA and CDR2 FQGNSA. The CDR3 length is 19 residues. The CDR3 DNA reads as TGTGCCAGCAGCTTAGGACGTCTGTGGCGGGGGGGGACCGCAGAGACCCAGTACTTC. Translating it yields CASSLGRLWRGGTAETQYF. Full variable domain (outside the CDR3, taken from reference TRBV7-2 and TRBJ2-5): GAGVSQSPSNKVTEKGKDVELRCDPISGHTALYWYRQSLGQGLEFLIYFQGNSAPDKSGLPSDRFSAERTGGSVSTLTIQRTQQEDSAVYLCASSLGRLWRGGTAETQYFGPGTRLLVL.

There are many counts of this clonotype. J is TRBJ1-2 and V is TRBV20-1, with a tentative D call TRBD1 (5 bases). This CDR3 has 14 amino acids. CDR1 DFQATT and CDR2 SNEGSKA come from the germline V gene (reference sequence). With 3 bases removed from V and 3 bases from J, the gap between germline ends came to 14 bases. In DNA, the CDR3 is TGCAGTGCTAGTGTCAGGGCGAGTGACTATGGCTACACCTTC. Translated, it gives CSASVRASDYGYTF.

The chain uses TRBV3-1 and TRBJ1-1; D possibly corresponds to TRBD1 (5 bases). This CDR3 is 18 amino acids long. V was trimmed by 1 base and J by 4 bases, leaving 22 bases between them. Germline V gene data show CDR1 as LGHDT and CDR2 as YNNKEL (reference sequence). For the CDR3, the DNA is TGTGCCAGCAGCCAAGTCCCCGGGGGGAGGATCACCCGCACTGAAGCTTTCTTT. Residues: CASSQVPGGRITRTEAFF.

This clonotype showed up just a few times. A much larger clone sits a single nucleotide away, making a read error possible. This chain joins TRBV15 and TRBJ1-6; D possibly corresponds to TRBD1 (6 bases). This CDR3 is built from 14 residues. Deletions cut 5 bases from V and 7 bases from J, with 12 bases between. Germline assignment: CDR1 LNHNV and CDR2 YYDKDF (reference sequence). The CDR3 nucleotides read TGTGCCACCAGCGTAAACAGGGTGAATTCACCCCTCCACTTT. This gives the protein CATSVNRVNSPLHF.

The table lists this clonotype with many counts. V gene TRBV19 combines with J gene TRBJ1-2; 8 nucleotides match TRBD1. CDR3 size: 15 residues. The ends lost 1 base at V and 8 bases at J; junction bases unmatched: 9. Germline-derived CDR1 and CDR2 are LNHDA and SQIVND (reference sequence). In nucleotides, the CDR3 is TGTGCCAGTAGTATAGGAGGGCAGGGGGCACGGGGCTACACCTTC. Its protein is CASSIGGQGARGYTF. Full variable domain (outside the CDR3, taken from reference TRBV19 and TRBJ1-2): DGGITQSPKYLFRKEGQNVTLSCEQNLNHDAMYWYRQDPGQGLRLIYYSQIVNDFQKGDIAEGYSVSREKKESFPLTVTSAQKNPTAFYLCASSIGGQGARGYTFGSGTRLTVV.

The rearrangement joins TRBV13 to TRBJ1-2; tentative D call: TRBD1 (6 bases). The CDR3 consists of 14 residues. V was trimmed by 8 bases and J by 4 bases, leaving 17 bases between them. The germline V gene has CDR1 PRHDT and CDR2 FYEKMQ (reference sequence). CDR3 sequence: CASSPPGQSYGYTF. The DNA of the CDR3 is TGTGCCAGCTCGCCTCCAGGACAGTCCTATGGCTACACCTTC.

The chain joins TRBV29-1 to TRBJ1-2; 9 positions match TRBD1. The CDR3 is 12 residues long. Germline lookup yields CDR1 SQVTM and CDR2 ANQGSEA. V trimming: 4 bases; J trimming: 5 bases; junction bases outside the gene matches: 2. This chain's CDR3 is CSVGTGAYGYTF. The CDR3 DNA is TGCAGCGTTGGGACAGGGGCATATGGCTACACCTTC.